This T cell receptor (beta chain) was observed in a study of blood T cell dynamics during melanoma immunotherapy. General study findings and limits: It remained unknown if the driving T cell clones were melanoma-specific.

DNA loading was fixed at roughly 360 ng for all bulk PBMC samples. Assay used: immunoSEQ multiplex PCR; TCRdb lists only in-frame clones, some missing. The sample has about 22,000 clones; around nine tenths are singletons. Germline values: CDR1 SGHRS, CDR2 YFSETQ. The germline V and J ends were trimmed by 0 bases and 4 bases, with 13 bases remaining between them. This CDR3 spans 15 amino acids. Described time point: pre-treatment baseline. Note on this clone: Its matching antigen is unknown.

The sample consisted of blood, taken from a patient treated with checkpoint blockade. The genes are TRBV5-1 and TRBJ1-1; D is possibly TRBD1 (5 bases). The origin of this receptor is a human donor with melanoma. CDR3 sequence: CASSLDGQGRTEAFF. For the CDR3, the DNA is TGCGCCAGCAGCTTGGACGGGCAGGGTCGCACTGAAGCTTTCTTT. Variable domain in full (rest from reference TRBV5-1 and TRBJ1-1): KAGVTQTPRYLIKTRGQQVTLSCSPISGHRSVSWYQQTPGQGLQFLFEYFSETQRNKGNFPGRFSGRQFSNSRSEMNVSTLELGDSALYLCASSLDGQGRTEAFFGQGTRLTVV.